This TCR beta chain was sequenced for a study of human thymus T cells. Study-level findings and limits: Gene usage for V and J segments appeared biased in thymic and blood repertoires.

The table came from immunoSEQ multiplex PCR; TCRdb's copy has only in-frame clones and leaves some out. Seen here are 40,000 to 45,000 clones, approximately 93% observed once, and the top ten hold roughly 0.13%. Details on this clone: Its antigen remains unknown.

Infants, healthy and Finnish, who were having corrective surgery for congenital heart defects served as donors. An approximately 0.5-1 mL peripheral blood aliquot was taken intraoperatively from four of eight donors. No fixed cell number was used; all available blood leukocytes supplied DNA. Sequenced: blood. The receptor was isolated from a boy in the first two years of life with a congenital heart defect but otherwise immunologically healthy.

The CDR3 DNA sequence: TGTGCCAGCAGTTCAGATAGCGGGGGGAACACCGGGGAGCTGTTTTTT. Translation: CASSSDSGGNTGELFF. The J gene is TRBJ2-2, the V gene TRBV28, with 9 bases aligning to TRBD2. V trimming: 4 bases; J trimming: 1 base; junction bases outside the gene matches: 4. CDR1 is MDHEN and CDR2 is SYDVKM in the germline V gene. This CDR3 is 16 amino acids long.